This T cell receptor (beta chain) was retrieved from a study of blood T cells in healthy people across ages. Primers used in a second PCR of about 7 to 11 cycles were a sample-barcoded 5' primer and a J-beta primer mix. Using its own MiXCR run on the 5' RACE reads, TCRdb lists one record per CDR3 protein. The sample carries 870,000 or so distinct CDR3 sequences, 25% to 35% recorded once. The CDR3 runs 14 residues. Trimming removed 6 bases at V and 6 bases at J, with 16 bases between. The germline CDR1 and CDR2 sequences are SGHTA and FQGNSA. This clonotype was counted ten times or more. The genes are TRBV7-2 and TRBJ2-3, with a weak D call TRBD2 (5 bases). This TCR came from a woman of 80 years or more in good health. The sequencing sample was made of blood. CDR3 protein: CASSSAGAMDTQYF. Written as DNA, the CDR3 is TGTGCCAGCAGTTCCGCGGGCGCGATGGATACGCAGTATTTT.